A selection of T cell receptor beta chains follows, all from one sample in a study of blood T cell repertoires in COVID-19. Profiling relied on immunoSEQ multiplex PCR, and the TCRdb table lists in-frame clones only, not all of them. The sample has 540,000 or so clones, roughly nine tenths seen once. Sequencing was performed on peripheral blood. The source of these receptors is a woman aged 45 to 65 with COVID-19, enrolled during active disease. Both conserved end residues are part of each CDR3. The D gene is left open where the match is weak. Not every row has a clone size; where given, it reads once, few, many or a size class.

j_call v_call d_call clone_size cdr3_nt cdr3_aa
TRBJ1-6 TRBV6-5 TRBD1 NA TGTGCCAGCAGCGCGGACAGGGGGCCTACTTCACCCCTCCACTTT CASSADRGPTSPLHF
TRBJ1-4 TRBV3-1/TRBV3-2 NA NA TGTGCCAGCAGCCAAGGCGGAGGGGCGGTTGAAAAACTGTTTTTT CASSQGGGAVEKLFF
TRBJ2-7 TRBV4-1 NA once TGCGCCAGCAGCCCCCCGGGGAACTACGAGCAGTACTTC CASSPPGNYEQYF
TRBJ1-1 TRBV9 TRBD1 NA TGTGCCAGCAGCGCGACGAGGGACAGCTTGAACACTGAAGCTTTCTTT CASSATRDSLNTEAFF
TRBJ1-4 TRBV7-8 TRBD1 NA TGTGCCAGCAGCTTCAGGGGGCTTCCAGCAACTAATGAAAAACTGTTTTTT CASSFRGLPATNEKLFF
TRBJ1-4 TRBV27 NA NA TGTGCCAGCAGTTCAACAAGGGGTAGAGAAAAACTGTTTTTT CASSSTRGREKLFF
TRBJ1-2 TRBV5-1 NA NA TGCGCCAGCAGCTATAGTTATTATGGCTACACCTTC CASSYSYYGYTF
TRBJ1-5 TRBV6-5 NA NA TGTGCCAGCAGTTACTCGAATACAGATCAGCCCCAGCATTTT CASSYSNTDQPQHF
TRBJ1-2 TRBV12-3/TRBV12-4 NA NA TGTGCCAGCAGCTGGACAGTTAACTATGGCTACACCTTC CASSWTVNYGYTF
TRBJ1-6 TRBV12-3/TRBV12-4 TRBD1 NA TGTGCCAGCAGTTTCTGGGACAGGGAACCCCTCCACTTT CASSFWDREPLHF
TRBJ1-2 TRBV5-6 NA NA TGTGCCAGCAGCTTGCCCAGGGACTATGGCTACACCTTC CASSLPRDYGYTF
TRBJ2-2 TRBV7-3 TRBD2 NA TGTGCCAGTCGACTAGCAGGAAACACCGGGGAGCTGTTTTTT CASRLAGNTGELFF
TRBJ1-2 TRBV30 NA NA TGTGCCTGGAGTGTACACCCAGGGGCGAATGGCTACACCTTC CAWSVHPGANGYTF
TRBJ2-1 TRBV27 NA NA TGTGCCAGCAGCCCCAGACTGTCCTCCTACAATGAGCAGTTCTTC CASSPRLSSYNEQFF
TRBJ1-1 TRBV6-1 NA NA TGTGCCAGCAGTGGGGGGAGCGGGGGTCCAGACACTGAAGCTTTCTTT CASSGGSGGPDTEAFF
TRBJ2-7 TRBV10-3 TRBD1 NA TGTGCCGTTGGACAGGGCCCCCACGAGCAGTACTTC CAVGQGPHEQYF
TRBJ1-4 TRBV30 NA NA TGTGCCTGGAGCGGGGTCCTTAATGAAAAACTGTTTTTT CAWSGVLNEKLFF
TRBJ2-1 TRBV4-1 TRBD2 NA TGCGCCAGCAGCCAAGACCCAGCGGGGGGCCCAACCAATGAGCAGTTCTTC CASSQDPAGGPTNEQFF
TRBJ2-7 TRBV28 TRBD1 NA TGTGCCACCAGGGACAGGGGAGGCTCCTACGAGCAGTACTTC CATRDRGGSYEQYF
TRBJ2-1 TRBV25-1 TRBD2 once TGTGCCAGCAGTGATCCCCGACTAGCGGGGCGGGAGCAGTTCTTC CASSDPRLAGREQFF
TRBJ2-1 TRBV2 TRBD1 NA TGTGCCAGCAGTACCGGGACAGGGGGGCCCAATGAGCAGTTCTTC CASSTGTGGPNEQFF
TRBJ1-4 TRBV19 NA NA TGTGCCAGTAGTCCTAAAGGACTCCCTGGCCGAAAACTGTTTTTT CASSPKGLPGRKLFF
TRBJ2-1 TRBV10-3 TRBD2 NA TGTGCCATCAGTTCGGGACTAGACAATGAGCAGTTCTTC CAISSGLDNEQFF
TRBJ1-1 TRBV28 TRBD1 once TGTGCCAGCAGGCCGACAGGGCCTGAAGCTTTCTTT CASRPTGPEAFF
TRBJ1-6 TRBV10-2 NA NA TGCGCCAGCAGTGAGTCCCGGGGTCATGAAGGTTCACCCCTCCACTTT CASSESRGHEGSPLHF
TRBJ1-6 TRBV2 NA once TGTGCCAGCAGTGAGGAAAACTATGGGTCACCCCTCCACTTT CASSEENYGSPLHF
TRBJ1-1 TRBV3-1/TRBV3-2 NA once TGTGCCAGCAGCCAAGAGAGGCTCCCGAGCTTCTTCTTT CASSQERLPSFFF
TRBJ1-4 TRBV29-1 NA NA TGCAGCGTTGTCGGGGGAGGAAAACTGTTTTTT CSVVGGGKLFF
TRBJ2-4 TRBV5-1 TRBD1 NA TGCGCCAGCAGCAGCGGACGGGACAGGGATCCCCCGGTAATTCAGTACTTC CASSSGRDRDPPVIQYF
TRBJ2-7 TRBV11-3 NA once TGTGCCAGCAGCTCGGGCGCCCATCTCAGGGGAAAGCAGTACTTC CASSSGAHLRGKQYF
TRBJ1-4 TRBV5-1 NA NA TGCGCCAGCAGCTTGGCAGGGGCGCGGGCAACTAATGAAAAACTGTTTTTT CASSLAGARATNEKLFF
TRBJ1-2 TRBV4-1 NA NA TGCGCCAGCAGCCTCGGGACACTTTATGGCTACACCTTC CASSLGTLYGYTF